A single sample gave rise to the 14 T cell receptor beta chains below, sequenced in a study of CD8+CD57+ T cells in acquired aplastic anemia (dated by TCRdb to the late 2010s). The instrument given in TCRdb is Illumina HiSeq 2000. TCR beta VDJ combination and CDR3 sequence profiling used genomic DNA as the template. Starting from the raw public reads, TCRdb applied fastp trimming at Q25, assembled clones with MiXCR and retained in-frame beta chains. Duplicate CDR3 protein sequences are folded into a single record with the most common DNA and genes. The sample table holds about 180,000 distinct CDR3 sequences, of which around 45% were seen once. About 2.9% of the sample belongs to the ten largest clones. The sample consisted of sorted CD4+, CD8+, or CD8+CD57+ T cells (not recorded which) from PBMCs. The receptors originated from a human donor in good health.

The CDR3 here is CASTGTSGNKGEQFF. The DNA of the CDR3 is TGTGCCAGCACCGGGACTAGCGGGAACAAAGGTGAGCAGTTCTTC. This chain links TRBV2 with TRBJ2-1, with 13 bases that match TRBD2. This CDR3 spans 15 amino acids. V dropped 7 bases and J dropped 9; count of bases not matched to a gene: 9. CDR1 and CDR2 (germline): SNHLY, FYNNEI.

V gene TRBV10-1 combines with J gene TRBJ1-2; D unclear. Germline V gene sequence: CDR1 WNHNN, CDR2 SYGVQD (reference sequence). V was shortened by 11 bases and J by 7 bases, with 11 bases between the two germline ends. The CDR3 covers 10 residues. CDR3 nucleotides: TGCGCCCGGGTACGGAGTGGCTACACCTTC. Encoded protein: CARVRSGYTF.

This clonotype occurred a few times. The V gene is TRBV6-5, the J gene TRBJ2-7; 8 nucleotides line up with TRBD1. The V segment lost 0 bases and the J segment 2 bases; nucleotides outside the gene matches: 3. Germline assignment: CDR1 MNHEY and CDR2 SVGAGI. The CDR3 contains 15 residues. CDR3 sequence: CASSYSQGGPYEQYF. The CDR3, as DNA: TGTGCCAGCAGTTACTCACAGGGGGGACCCTACGAGCAGTACTTC.

The chain uses TRBV4-1 and TRBJ1-1; D is perhaps TRBD1 (5 bases). The ends were cut back, 1 base at V and 0 bases at J, with 21 bases in the middle. Germline V CDR1 and CDR2: MGHRA, YSYEKL. This CDR3 region has 19 residues. CDR3 region: CASSQALTPGRRMNTEAFF. Written as DNA, the CDR3 is TGCGCCAGCAGCCAAGCCCTAACGCCGGGGCGCCGAATGAACACTGAAGCTTTCTTT.

J is TRBJ2-3 and V is TRBV18, with TRBD2 as a possible D gene (5 bases). Trimming left V 3 bases short and J 4 bases short, with 11 bases between. From germline, CDR1 is KGHSH and CDR2 LQKENI. The CDR3 covers 14 residues. The CDR3 nucleotides are TGTGCCAGCTCACCGAACTCGGACTCAGATACGCAGTATTTT. Translation gives CASSPNSDSDTQYF.

The chain uses TRBV5-1 and TRBJ2-1; tentative D call: TRBD1 (5 bases). Germline-derived CDR1 and CDR2 are SGHRS and YFSETQ. This CDR3 contains 14 residues. The V end lost 5 bases, the J end lost 0 bases, and 9 bases lay between the germline ends. The CDR3 sequence: CASRDISSYNEQFF. CDR3 sequence (DNA): TGCGCCAGCAGGGACATTAGCTCCTACAATGAGCAGTTCTTC.

This clonotype appeared many times. The V gene is TRBV3-1, the J gene TRBJ1-1; no definite D call. The V gene's germline CDR1 is LGHDT and CDR2 YNNKEL (reference sequence). CDR3 length: 13 residues. With 4 bases removed from V and 1 base from J, the gap between germline ends came to 7 bases. CDR3 DNA: TGTGCCAGCAGCCTCGGCACGAACACTGAAGCTTTCTTT. Its translation is CASSLGTNTEAFF.

The chain recombines TRBV24-1 with TRBJ1-2; D remains unclear. This CDR3 comprises 14 residues. With 2 bases removed from V and 8 bases from J, the gap between germline ends came to 14 bases. Per germline, CDR1 KGHDR and CDR2 SFDVKD. This CDR3 reads CATSDSTSAGGYTF. CDR3 nucleotides: TGTGCCACCAGTGATTCCACATCGGCGGGAGGCTACACCTTC.

The CDR3 sequence is CSARDLDSLFRLAEYNEQFF. DNA of the CDR3: TGCAGTGCTAGAGATCTAGACAGCCTTTTCAGACTAGCGGAGTACAATGAGCAGTTCTTC. The V and J genes are TRBV20-1 and TRBJ2-1; 9 bases are a match to TRBD2. The germline V gene encodes CDR1 DFQATT and CDR2 SNEGSKA (reference sequence). V lost 0 bases and J lost 4; bases outside the gene matches: 19. The CDR3 consists of 20 residues.

The chain joins TRBV7-9 to TRBJ1-6, with no clear D. Between the trimmed V and J ends, which lost 5 bases and 11 bases, there was a span of 10 bases. This CDR3 spans 12 amino acids. Germline V gene data show CDR1 as SEHNR and CDR2 as FQNEAQ (reference sequence). The CDR3 DNA sequence: TGTGCCAGCAGCCCACCGGGCACACCCCTCCACTTT. Amino acids: CASSPPGTPLHF.

In this sample, this clonotype turned up many times. The rearrangement links TRBV20-1 to TRBJ2-2, with D possibly TRBD2 on 6 matching bases. CDR3 length: 14 residues. Germline V gives CDR1 DFQATT, CDR2 SNEGSKA (reference sequence). V was trimmed by 1 base and J by 1 base, leaving 7 bases between them. The CDR3 coding sequence is TGCAGTGCTAGAGTCGGGGGGAACACCGGGGAGCTGTTTTTT. Translated, it gives CSARVGGNTGELFF.

The CDR3 bases are TGTGCCACCAGCCCGGGACTAGGCCCCTACGAGCAGTACTTC. Protein product: CATSPGLGPYEQYF. This sequence joins TRBV15 and TRBJ2-7; 8 bases fit TRBD2. The CDR3 runs to 14 residues. CDR1 and CDR2 from the germline V gene are LNHNV and YYDKDF (reference sequence). V was clipped by 5 bases and J by 2 bases; unmatched bases: 5.

The rearrangement links TRBV14 to TRBJ2-7; TRBD2 might be the D (6 bases). The CDR3 totals 15 residues. Between the trimmed V and J ends, which lost 3 bases and 2 bases, there was a span of 14 bases. Germline loops: CDR1 SGHDN, CDR2 FVKESK. CDR3 in DNA: TGTGCCAGCAGCCAGACTAGAGGGAGTCCCTACGAGCAGTACTTC. It encodes CASSQTRGSPYEQYF.

The rearrangement links TRBV6-5 to TRBJ2-2; perhaps TRBD2 as D (6 bases). CDR3 size: 14 residues. CDR1 is MNHEY and CDR2 is SVGAGI in the germline V gene. Trimming shortened V by 4 bases and J by 4 bases, and 10 bases separated the two germline ends. Here the CDR3 reads CASSLEGLTGELFF. CDR3 nucleotide sequence: TGTGCCAGCAGTTTGGAGGGGCTCACCGGGGAGCTGTTTTTT.